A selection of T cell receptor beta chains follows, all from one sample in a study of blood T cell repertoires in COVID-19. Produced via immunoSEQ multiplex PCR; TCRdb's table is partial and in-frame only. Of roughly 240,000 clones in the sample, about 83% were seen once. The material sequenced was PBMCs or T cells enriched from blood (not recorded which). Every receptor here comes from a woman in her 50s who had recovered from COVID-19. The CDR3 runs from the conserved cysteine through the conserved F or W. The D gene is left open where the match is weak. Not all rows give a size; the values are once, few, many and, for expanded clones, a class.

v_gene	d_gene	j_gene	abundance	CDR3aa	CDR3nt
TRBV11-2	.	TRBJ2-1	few	CASSPLTYNEQFF	TGTGCCAGCAGCCCCCTCACTTACAATGAGCAGTTCTTC
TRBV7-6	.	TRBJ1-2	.	CASSSSSPGAGGYTF	TGTGCCAGCAGCTCATCATCGCCAGGGGCTGGCGGCTACACCTTC
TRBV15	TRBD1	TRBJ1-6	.	CATTPSDRDNSPLHF	TGTGCCACCACCCCGTCGGACAGGGATAATTCACCCCTCCACTTT
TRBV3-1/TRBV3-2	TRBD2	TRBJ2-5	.	CASSQARSGGVKETQYF	TGTGCCAGCAGCCAAGCGAGAAGCGGGGGGGTTAAAGAGACCCAGTACTTC
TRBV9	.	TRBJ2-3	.	CASSGRTGTDTQYF	TGTGCCAGCAGCGGGAGGACAGGCACAGATACGCAGTATTTT
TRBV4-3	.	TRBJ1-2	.	CASSLIPGETPGDTF	TGCGCCAGCAGTCTTATTCCGGGAGAAACACCTGGGGACACCTTC
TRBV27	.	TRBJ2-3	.	CASARRLVNADTQYF	TGTGCCAGCGCCAGACGGCTAGTTAACGCAGATACGCAGTATTTT
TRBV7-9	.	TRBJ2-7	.	CASSLYSGMSYEQYF	TGTGCCAGCAGCCTATACAGTGGAATGAGCTACGAGCAGTACTTC
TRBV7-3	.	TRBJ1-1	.	CASSVDSRTEAFF	TGTGCCAGCAGCGTTGACAGCCGCACTGAAGCTTTCTTT
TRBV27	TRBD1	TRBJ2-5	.	CASRRDRGLETQYF	TGTGCCAGCAGACGGGACAGGGGGTTGGAGACCCAGTACTTC
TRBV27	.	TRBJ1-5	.	CASSLDSLAVRNQPQHF	TGTGCCAGCAGTTTGGACAGCCTGGCTGTGCGCAATCAGCCCCAGCATTTT
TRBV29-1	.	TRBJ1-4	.	CSAGDSATNEKLFF	TGCAGCGCGGGAGACAGTGCAACTAATGAAAAACTGTTTTTT
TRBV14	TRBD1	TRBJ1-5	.	CASSQDRDRGFEGNQPQHF	TGTGCCAGCAGCCAAGACCGGGACAGGGGGTTTGAGGGTAATCAGCCCCAGCATTTT
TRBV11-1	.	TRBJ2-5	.	CASSPSLQETQYF	TGTGCCAGCAGCCCGTCCTTACAAGAGACCCAGTACTTC
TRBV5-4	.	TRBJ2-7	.	CASSLVDGSEQYF	TGTGCCAGCAGCTTGGTAGATGGGAGCGAGCAGTACTTC
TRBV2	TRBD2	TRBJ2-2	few	CASRWTSGRTGELFF	TGTGCCAGCCGATGGACTAGCGGTCGGACCGGGGAGCTGTTTTTT
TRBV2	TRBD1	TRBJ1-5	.	CASSDRETQPQHF	TGTGCCAGCAGCGACAGGGAAACTCAGCCCCAGCATTTT
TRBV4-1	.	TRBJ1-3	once	CASSQQHRVSGNTIYF	TGCGCCAGCAGCCAACAACACAGGGTCTCAGGAAACACCATATATTTT
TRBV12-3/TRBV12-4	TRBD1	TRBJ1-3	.	CASRGTVGNTIYF	TGTGCCAGCAGAGGGACAGTTGGAAACACCATATATTTT
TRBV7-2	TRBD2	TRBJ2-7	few	CASSSNPGLGASEQYF	TGTGCCAGCAGCTCTAACCCGGGACTAGGGGCTTCCGAGCAGTACTTC
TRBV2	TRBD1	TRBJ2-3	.	CASSVGDRALYF	TGTGCCAGCAGTGTTGGGGACAGAGCCCTGTATTTT
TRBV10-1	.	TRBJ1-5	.	CASSEPGQPQHF	TGCGCCAGCAGTGAGCCCGGGCAGCCCCAGCATTTT
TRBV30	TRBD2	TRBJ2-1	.	CAWSPSLTSGINEQFF	TGTGCCTGGAGTCCCTCCCTTACTAGCGGGATCAATGAGCAGTTCTTC
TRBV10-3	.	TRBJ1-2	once	CAISQGLDYGYTF	TGTGCCATCAGTCAGGGATTGGACTATGGCTACACCTTC
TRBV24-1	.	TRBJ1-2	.	CATLLGGDGYTF	TGTGCCACCCTGCTCGGAGGAGATGGCTACACCTTC
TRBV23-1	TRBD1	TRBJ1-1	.	CASSQRGQWNTEAFF	TGCGCCAGCAGCCAAAGGGGACAGTGGAACACTGAAGCTTTCTTT
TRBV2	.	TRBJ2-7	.	CASSGTGTYEQYF	TGTGCCAGCAGTGGCACAGGGACCTACGAGCAGTACTTC
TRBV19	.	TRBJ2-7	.	CASSIGTGLYEQYF	TGTGCCAGTAGTATCGGAACAGGGCTCTACGAGCAGTACTTC
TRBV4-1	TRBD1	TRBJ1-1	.	CASSQDGPGGRNTEAFF	TGCGCCAGCAGCCAAGACGGGCCAGGGGGCAGGAACACTGAAGCTTTCTTT
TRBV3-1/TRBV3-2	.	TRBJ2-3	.	CASSQESGTTDTQYF	TGTGCCAGCAGCCAAGAGAGCGGAACCACAGATACGCAGTATTTT
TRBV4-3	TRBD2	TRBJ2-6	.	CASSQKHGGAGANVLTF	TGCGCCAGCAGCCAGAAACACGGGGGGGCTGGGGCCAACGTCCTGACTTTC
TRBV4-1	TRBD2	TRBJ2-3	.	CASSQEGLELTDTQYF	TGCGCCAGCAGCCAAGAGGGACTAGAACTCACAGATACGCAGTATTTT
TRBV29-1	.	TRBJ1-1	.	CSVDPSGQGGNTEAFF	TGCAGCGTTGACCCTAGCGGGCAGGGAGGGAACACTGAAGCTTTCTTT
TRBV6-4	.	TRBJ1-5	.	CASSRSLDQPQHF	TGTGCCAGCAGCCGAAGCCTGGATCAGCCCCAGCATTTT
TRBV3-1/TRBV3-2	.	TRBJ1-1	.	CASSQQGRTEAFF	TGTGCCAGCAGCCAACAGGGGCGGACTGAAGCTTTCTTT
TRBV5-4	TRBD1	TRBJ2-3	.	CASSLGTGIADTQYF	TGTGCCAGCAGCTTGGGGACAGGGATCGCAGATACGCAGTATTTT
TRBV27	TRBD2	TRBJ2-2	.	CASSPRTSGTGELFF	TGTGCCAGCAGTCCCCGGACTAGCGGCACCGGGGAGCTGTTTTTT
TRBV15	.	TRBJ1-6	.	CATSREAARSSYNSPLHF	TGTGCCACCAGCAGAGAGGCGGCAAGGAGCTCCTATAATTCACCCCTCCACTTT
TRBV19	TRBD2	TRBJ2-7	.	CASSLLAGGRAYEQYF	TGTGCCAGTAGTTTGCTAGCGGGGGGCCGAGCCTACGAGCAGTACTTC
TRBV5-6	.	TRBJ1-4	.	CASSGPTATNEKLFF	TGTGCCAGCAGCGGACCGACAGCAACTAATGAAAAACTGTTTTTT
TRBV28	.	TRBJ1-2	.	CASVNEKGYTF	TGTGCCAGCGTTAATGAGAAAGGCTACACCTTC
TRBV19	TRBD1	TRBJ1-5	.	CASSIRTGSSNQPQHF	TGTGCCAGTAGTATCCGGACAGGATCGAGCAATCAGCCCCAGCATTTT
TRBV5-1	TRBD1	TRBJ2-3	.	CASTYRGETDTQYF	TGCGCCAGCACGTACAGGGGGGAGACAGATACGCAGTATTTT
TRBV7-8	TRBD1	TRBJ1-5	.	CASSLRQGHVGNQPQHF	TGTGCCAGCAGCTTACGACAGGGGCATGTTGGAAATCAGCCCCAGCATTTT
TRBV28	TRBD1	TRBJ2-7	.	CASSTLDRGYEQYF	TGTGCCAGCAGCACTTTGGACAGGGGCTACGAGCAGTACTTC
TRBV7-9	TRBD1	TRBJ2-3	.	CASSLSGQGSDTQYF	TGTGCCAGCAGCTTATCCGGACAGGGTTCAGATACGCAGTATTTT
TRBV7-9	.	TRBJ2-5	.	CASSLGTGAETQYF	TGTGCCAGCAGCCTCGGGACGGGAGCAGAGACCCAGTACTTC
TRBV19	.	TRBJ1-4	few	CASSIATGSTNEKLFF	TGTGCCAGTAGTATAGCAACAGGGTCAACTAATGAAAAACTGTTTTTT
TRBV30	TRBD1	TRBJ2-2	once	CAWRPGTGFPGELFF	TGTGCCTGGAGGCCCGGGACAGGGTTCCCCGGGGAGCTGTTTTTT
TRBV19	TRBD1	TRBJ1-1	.	CASSIYRGSGTEAFF	TGTGCCAGTAGTATCTACAGGGGCAGTGGCACTGAAGCTTTCTTT
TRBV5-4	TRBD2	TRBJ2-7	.	CASSQSLAGGRKNEQYF	TGTGCCAGCAGCCAATCACTAGCGGGAGGGCGAAAAAACGAGCAGTACTTC
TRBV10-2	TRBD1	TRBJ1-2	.	CASSDRWTGSSYGYTF	TGCGCCAGCAGTGACAGATGGACAGGCTCAAGCTATGGCTACACCTTC
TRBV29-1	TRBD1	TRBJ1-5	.	CSVGLGQGFNQPQHF	TGCAGCGTAGGCTTGGGACAGGGGTTTAATCAGCCCCAGCATTTT
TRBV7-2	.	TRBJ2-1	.	CASSLRGGRSSYNEQFF	TGTGCCAGCAGCTTACGTGGCGGAAGGAGCTCCTACAATGAGCAGTTCTTC
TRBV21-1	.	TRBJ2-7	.	CASSKGGAPGYEQYF	TGTGCCAGCAGCAAAGGAGGCGCCCCGGGGTACGAGCAGTACTTC
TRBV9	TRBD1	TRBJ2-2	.	CASTQGETGELFF	TGTGCCAGCACCCAGGGGGAAACCGGGGAGCTGTTTTTT
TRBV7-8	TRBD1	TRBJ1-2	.	CASSFGTGTNYGYTF	TGTGCCAGCAGCTTCGGGACAGGGACGAACTATGGCTACACCTTC